These 23 T cell receptor beta chains share one sample of origin, sequenced in a study of STAT5B mutations in CD4+ large granular lymphocyte leukemia. Sequencing used immunoSEQ multiplex PCR; TCRdb keeps in-frame clones, though not all of them. The table lists over 45,000 clones, about three quarters of them singletons. The sample comprised CD4+ T cells from blood buffy coats. The receptors come from a human donor in good health.

The genes are TRBV5-1 and TRBJ2-5; TRBD1 matches at 9 bases. Per germline, CDR1 SGHRS and CDR2 YFSETQ. J was trimmed by 5 bases and V by 3 bases; bases with no gene match: 8. This CDR3 region has 15 residues. The chain's CDR3 is CASSSGQGGVETQYF. The CDR3 coding sequence is TGCGCCAGCAGCTCGGGACAGGGAGGCGTTGAGACCCAGTACTTC.

This clone was seen only a few times. The chain uses TRBV7-2 and TRBJ2-1; TRBD1 matches 7 bases. Germline values: CDR1 SGHTA, CDR2 FQGNSA. The ends lost 4 bases at V and 8 bases at J; junction bases unmatched: 8. The CDR3 is 14 amino acids. CDR3 amino acids: CASSSQRGGYEQFF. In DNA, the CDR3 is TGTGCCAGCAGCTCCCAAAGAGGGGGCTATGAGCAGTTCTTC.

This clone was detected only a few times. The genes are TRBV5-1 and TRBJ1-1; possibly TRBD1 for D (5 bases). Germline CDR1 and CDR2: SGHRS and YFSETQ. The CDR3 totals 14 residues. Trimming stripped 4 bases from V and 0 bases from J, with 10 bases between. Here the CDR3 reads CASSGTGMNTEAFF. The CDR3 region has the DNA TGCGCCAGCAGCGGGACGGGAATGAACACTGAAGCTTTCTTT.

V and J are TRBV30 and TRBJ2-5; D remains ambiguous. The germline V and J ends were trimmed by 0 bases and 3 bases, with 11 bases remaining between them. The CDR3 consists of 14 residues. CDR1 and CDR2 (germline): GTSNPN, SVGIG (reference sequence). CDR3 protein: CAWSVQPAEETQYF. In nucleotides, the CDR3 is TGTGCCTGGAGTGTTCAGCCAGCAGAAGAGACCCAGTACTTC.

V usage is TRBV2 and J usage is TRBJ1-1; a weak D match, TRBD1 (5 bases). The CDR3 is 15 amino acids. The ends were cut back, 2 bases at V and 3 bases at J, with 13 bases in the middle. Germline assignment: CDR1 SNHLY and CDR2 FYNNEI. The CDR3 is CASSEMGGSDTEAFF. CDR3 coding DNA: TGTGCCAGCAGTGAAATGGGGGGATCAGACACTGAAGCTTTCTTT.

The CDR3 region is CAWSIGGINNEQFF. CDR3 DNA sequence: TGTGCCTGGAGTATAGGGGGGATAAACAATGAGCAGTTCTTC. The chain links TRBV30 to TRBJ2-1, with D perhaps assigned TRBD1 or TRBD2 (6 bases each). V was cut by 2 bases and J by 5 bases, with 13 bases left in between. CDR3 length equals 14 residues. The germline gives CDR1 GTSNPN, CDR2 SVGIG (reference sequence).

This CDR3 reads CASSLVAGEQETQYF. CDR3 nucleotides: TGCGCCAGCAGCTTGGTAGCGGGGGAGCAAGAGACCCAGTACTTC. This rearrangement joins TRBV5-1 to TRBJ2-5; 9 bases match TRBD2. The CDR3 contains 15 residues. Germline lookup yields CDR1 SGHRS and CDR2 YFSETQ. V was pared by 0 bases and J by 2 bases, with 2 bases of the junction left unmatched. Filled out from reference TRBV5-1 and TRBJ2-5, the complete variable domain reads KAGVTQTPRYLIKTRGQQVTLSCSPISGHRSVSWYQQTPGQGLQFLFEYFSETQRNKGNFPGRFSGRQFSNSRSEMNVSTLELGDSALYLCASSLVAGEQETQYFGPGTRLLVL.

This clone was picked up one time. The chain uses TRBV6-6 and TRBJ1-1; D call uncertain. V was shortened by 5 bases and J by 5 bases, with 18 bases between the two germline ends. The CDR3 runs 15 residues. Germline-derived CDR1 and CDR2 are MNHNY and SVGAGI (reference sequence). The CDR3 region has the DNA TGTGCCAGCAGTAGCACAGAGGGTTTTGGAACTGAAGCTTTCTTT. As protein: CASSSTEGFGTEAFF.

This clone was seen only a few times. The rearrangement links TRBV5-1 to TRBJ2-7; D perhaps matches TRBD2 (7 bases). Germline loops: CDR1 SGHRS, CDR2 YFSETQ. There are 15 residues in the CDR3. Trimming shortened V by 6 bases and J by 2 bases, and 18 bases separated the two germline ends. The CDR3 DNA reads as TGCGCCAGCACCCTCTGGGGGGGCTCCCCCTACGAGCAGTACTTC. Amino acids: CASTLWGGSPYEQYF.

CDR3 coding DNA: TGTGCCAGCAGCTTAGAGGATGGGACTACGGGCTACACCTTC. Protein product: CASSLEDGTTGYTF. V usage is TRBV7-9 and J usage is TRBJ1-2, with D tentatively TRBD1 (5 bases). Germline V gene data show CDR1 as SEHNR and CDR2 as FQNEAQ (reference sequence). With 1 base removed from V and 8 bases from J, the gap between germline ends came to 14 bases. The CDR3 spans 14 residues.

This chain joins TRBV19 and TRBJ2-5; D ambiguous. Trimming stripped 5 bases from V and 5 bases from J, with 12 bases between. Germline CDR1 LNHDA, CDR2 SQIVND (reference sequence). There are 13 residues in the CDR3. This CDR3 is CASSVGSFETQYF. The CDR3 DNA sequence: TGTGCCAGTAGTGTCGGGTCTTTTGAGACCCAGTACTTC. The full variable domain, with the rest looked up from reference TRBV19 and TRBJ2-5, is DGGITQSPKYLFRKEGQNVTLSCEQNLNHDAMYWYRQDPGQGLRLIYYSQIVNDFQKGDIAEGYSVSREKKESFPLTVTSAQKNPTAFYLCASSVGSFETQYFGPGTRLLVL.

This sequence joins TRBV19 and TRBJ1-5; D is unresolved. V was clipped by 7 bases and J by 1 base, with 8 bases between them. CDR1 and CDR2 from the germline V gene are LNHDA and SQIVND (reference sequence). There are 13 residues in the CDR3. The CDR3 bases are TGTGCCAGTAAGTCTGGGAGCAATCAGCCCCAGCATTTT. It yields the protein CASKSGSNQPQHF.

This clone has only one observation. This chain joins TRBV4-1 and TRBJ1-3, with D possibly TRBD1 on 5 matching bases. V shed 0 bases and J shed 6 bases, with 18 bases lying between them. The CDR3 has 17 residues. CDR1 is MGHRA, CDR2 YSYEKL, per germline. The CDR3: CASSQDEVRDPTNTIYF. CDR3 DNA: TGCGCCAGCAGCCAAGACGAGGTACGGGACCCGACAAACACCATATATTTT.

The table lists this clone with a count of one. This sequence joins TRBV29-1 and TRBJ2-7; 9 nucleotides align to TRBD1. J lost 6 bases, V lost 7 bases, and 10 bases had no gene match. The germline V gene encodes CDR1 SQVTM and CDR2 ANQGSEA. The CDR3 consists of 13 residues. The CDR3 DNA follows: TGCAGCGGGCTGGGACAGGGAGGCGGCGAGCAGTACTTC. This translates into CSGLGQGGGEQYF.

This chain joins TRBV7-2 and TRBJ1-6; D not certain. Trimming shortened V by 4 bases and J by 7 bases, and 14 bases separated the two germline ends. Germline assignment: CDR1 SGHTA and CDR2 FQGNSA. The length of the CDR3 is 15 residues. CDR3 coding DNA: TGTGCCAGCAGCTACCTCGACCTTGGGAATTCACCCCTCCACTTT. Its translation is CASSYLDLGNSPLHF.

This sequence joins TRBV6-6 and TRBJ2-1; 8 bases match TRBD1. Germline V gene lookup returns CDR1 MNHNY and CDR2 SVGAGI (reference sequence). The CDR3 consists of 16 residues. V lost 5 bases to trimming and J lost 7 bases; unmatched junction nucleotides: 13. CDR3 nucleotide sequence: TGTGCCAGCAGTCCGTACAGGGGGTGGAATCTGAATGAGCAGTTCTTC. Residues: CASSPYRGWNLNEQFF.

The V and J genes are TRBV27 and TRBJ2-7, with D uncertain. The V gene lost 6 bases and the J gene lost 2 bases, with 14 bases spanning the gap. CDR3 length equals 14 residues. In germline, CDR1 is MNHEY, CDR2 SMNVEV (reference sequence). The CDR3 protein is CASSRPTYAYEQYV. The CDR3 bases are TGTGCCAGCAGCCGACCTACATATGCCTACGAGCAGTACGTC.

This clone was detected only once. The V gene is TRBV7-8, the J gene TRBJ2-2; TRBD1 is a possible D gene (6 bases). Germline CDR1 is SGHVS and CDR2 is FQNEAQ. Trimming left V 5 bases short and J 7 bases short, with 17 bases between. CDR3 length equals 15 residues. CDR3 residues: CASSAPQGSFGELFF. The CDR3 DNA reads TGTGCCAGCAGCGCTCCACAGGGTTCCTTCGGGGAGCTGTTTTTT.

V usage is TRBV6-5 and J usage is TRBJ1-5; 8 bases map to TRBD1. V was pared by 6 bases and J by 5 bases, with 6 bases of the junction left unmatched. The CDR3 has 14 residues. CDR1 is MNHEY, CDR2 SVGAGI, per germline. CDR3 loop: CASRPRQGYQPQHF. As DNA, the CDR3 is TGTGCCAGCAGACCACGACAGGGGTATCAGCCCCAGCATTTT.

This chain joins TRBV7-2 and TRBJ2-3, with 8 positions matching TRBD2. The germline CDR1 and CDR2 sequences are SGHTA and FQGNSA. The junction had 13 bases not matched to a gene; V was cut back by 5 bases and J by 6 bases. The CDR3 is 16 amino acids. The CDR3 DNA is TGTGCCAGCAGCGCACGTTATAGCGGGGTAAAGGATACGCAGTATTTT. Encoded protein: CASSARYSGVKDTQYF.

This clone has only one observation. The chain links TRBV2 to TRBJ2-5; 9 bases align to TRBD2. The J segment lost 1 base and the V segment lost 5 bases, leaving 11 bases of the junction unmatched. The germline V gene has CDR1 SNHLY and CDR2 FYNNEI. CDR3 size: 17 residues. This CDR3 reads CASSRLAGTPFQETQYF. DNA of the CDR3: TGTGCCAGCAGTCGGCTAGCGGGGACCCCTTTCCAAGAGACCCAGTACTTC.

The V and J genes are TRBV5-6 and TRBJ2-1; TRBD2 matches at 7 bases. The CDR3 is made up of 15 amino acids. Unmatched junction bases numbered 6, after V lost 0 bases and J lost 6 bases. The V gene's germline CDR1 is SGHDT and CDR2 YYEEEE. The DNA of the CDR3 is TGTGCCAGCAGCTTGGCCGGACCTAGCGGCAATGAGCAGTTCTTC. Its protein product is CASSLAGPSGNEQFF.

This sequence joins TRBV15 and TRBJ2-5; TRBD2 is a possible D gene (5 bases). The CDR3 runs 15 residues. Per the germline V gene, CDR1 is LNHNV and CDR2 is YYDKDF (reference sequence). The germline V and J ends were trimmed by 0 bases and 2 bases, with 10 bases remaining between them. CDR3 DNA sequence: TGTGCCACCAGCAGAGAGGCGGGCGGGCAAGAGACCCAGTACTTC. This translates into CATSREAGGQETQYF.